Each of the 6 T cell receptor beta chains below was sequenced from the same sample in a study of blood T cell repertoires in COVID-19. The method was immunoSEQ multiplex PCR; TCRdb's version includes in-frame clones alone and lacks a portion of them. The table lists 200,000 to 250,000 clones, about 80% of them singletons. Sequenced material: peripheral blood. The receptors stem from a woman aged 25-40 years who had recovered from COVID-19.

This chain joins TRBV3-1 (or the pseudogene TRBV3-2) and TRBJ2-3, with D tentatively TRBD2 (6 bases). The CDR3 runs 14 residues. The germline V gene encodes CDR1 LGHDT and CDR2 YNNKEL (reference sequence). V lost 4 bases to trimming and J lost 5 bases, with 13 bases between them. The CDR3 DNA sequence: TGTGCCAGCAGCCGCGCCCCGGGGGTAGATACGCAGTATTTT. Encoded protein: CASSRAPGVDTQYF.

The J gene is TRBJ1-2, the V gene TRBV24-1; maybe TRBD1 (5 bases). The germline CDR1 and CDR2 sequences are KGHDR and SFDVKD. This CDR3 spans 15 amino acids. The germline V and J ends were trimmed by 4 bases and 8 bases, with 19 bases remaining between them. CDR3: CATSEGQGFFGGYTF. CDR3 DNA sequence: TGTGCCACCAGTGAGGGTCAGGGTTTTTTCGGCGGCTACACCTTC.

The V gene is TRBV7-9, the J gene TRBJ1-2, with TRBD1 matching over 10 bases. After removal of 1 base from V and 7 bases from J, the junction contained 6 bases not matched to a gene. Germline V CDR1 and CDR2: SEHNR, FQNEAQ (reference sequence). The CDR3 is 15 residues long. In DNA form, the CDR3 reads TGTGCCAGCAGCTTAGACCAGACAGGGGGCGGTGGCTACACCTTC. Protein sequence: CASSLDQTGGGGYTF.

This clone was seen repeatedly, ten times or more. The V call is TRBV7-9, the J call TRBJ2-5, with TRBD1 matching 8 bases. Trimming removed 1 base from V and 4 bases from J; junction bases left unmatched: 2. The CDR3 totals 14 residues. Germline-derived CDR1 and CDR2 are SEHNR and FQNEAQ (reference sequence). CDR3 residues: CASSLDTGGETQYF. DNA for the CDR3: TGTGCCAGCAGCTTAGATACAGGGGGAGAGACCCAGTACTTC.

DNA of the CDR3: TGTGCCAGCAGTTTTCGGACATTCTCCAGGGAGACCCAGTACTTC. Translated, it gives CASSFRTFSRETQYF. V gene TRBV28 combines with J gene TRBJ2-5, with D tentatively TRBD1 (5 bases). Germline V gene sequence: CDR1 MDHEN, CDR2 SYDVKM. The CDR3 is made up of 15 amino acids. The V end lost 3 bases, the J end lost 5 bases, and 16 bases lay between the germline ends.

The J gene is TRBJ2-5, the V gene TRBV3-1 (or the pseudogene TRBV3-2); 10 bases map to TRBD2. The V gene end was trimmed by 4 bases and the J gene end by 5 bases; junction bases not matched to a gene: 16. This CDR3 is built from 18 residues. Per germline, CDR1 LGHDT and CDR2 YNNKEL (reference sequence). The chain's CDR3 is CASSPTRLAGAQGETQYF. The CDR3 DNA reads as TGTGCCAGCAGCCCGACTCGGCTAGCGGGAGCACAGGGTGAGACCCAGTACTTC.